This TCR beta chain was retrieved from a study of blood T cell repertoires in COVID-19. V was trimmed by 4 bases and J by 2 bases, leaving 15 bases between them. The CDR3 extends over 15 amino acids. In germline, CDR1 is LNHDA, CDR2 SQIVND (reference sequence). TCRdb's table, derived via immunoSEQ multiplex PCR, lists solely in-frame clones and lacks some. The sample yields 180,000 or so clones, roughly nine tenths seen once. The specimen was peripheral blood. The sequence came from a woman in her twenties or thirties with active or convalescent COVID-19. The rearrangement links TRBV19 to TRBJ2-7; TRBD1 is a possible D gene (6 bases). CDR3 coding DNA: TGTGCCAGTAGTACTAAAGGGGGACCGACCTACGAGCAGTACTTC. This sequence encodes CASSTKGGPTYEQYF.